This TCR beta chain derives from a study of CD8 T cells in Susac syndrome (dated by TCRdb to the late 2010s). Concerning the study at large: The study used repertoire sequencing to test whether antigen drove CD8+ T cell activation and differentiation in Susac syndrome. The study compared CD8+ T cell repertoire clonality among approximately twelve healthy donors, around 14 Susac syndrome patients and 15 multiple sclerosis patients. What the authors observed across the whole study: The study acknowledged that relatively few individuals were included in the TCR sequencing and HLA analysis.

Details on this clonotype: This receptor's antigen is unknown. There are no base qualities to consult, and no much larger clone falls within one base.

RNA was extracted with the RNeasy kit and 0.5 to 1 ug was reverse transcribed using random hexamers. The immunoSEQ multiplex PCR assay, covering 54 Vbeta and 13 Jbeta segments, was used to amplify TCR beta CDR3 regions. PCR amplification bias was corrected using a synthetic template baseline for primer optimization and computational correction. Under the source paper's analysis protocol: Reads were annotated to V, D and J genes per IMGT and analyzed with immunoSEQ Analyzer, keeping only productive sequences. Clonality was computed as one minus Shannon entropy normalized by log2 of the number of productive unique sequences. For each patient and control, public and private clones were evaluated among the 100 most prevalent clones. Clones were defined as Susac-specific if absent from the healthy and MS cohorts, from 900 to 1,200 published viral clones and from other ImmuneACCESS disease sequences. TCRdb reran the public reads through fastp at Q25 and MiXCR, keeping productive beta chains. Rows are unified per CDR3 protein, each entry keeping the most common DNA and genes. The V and J calls were not made by the authors but by TCRdb's processing. The sample contains tens of thousands of distinct CDR3 sequences, roughly nine tenths of them found a single time. Just over 0.5% of the sample goes to the ten largest clones.

High-throughput TCR beta sequencing profiled peripheral blood CD8+ and CD4+ T cells from healthy donors, Susac syndrome patients and multiple sclerosis patients. The multiple sclerosis controls were treatment-naive patients whose relapsing-remitting disease, either stable or active, fulfilled the revised McDonald criteria. Bulk CD8+ and CD4+ T cells were purified by magnetic negative isolation, while CD8+ TEMRA cells were enriched using FACS. Blood was drawn into EDTA tubes, processed within 24 hours, and PBMCs were isolated by density gradient centrifugation. PBMCs intended for TCR sequencing were cryopreserved in liquid nitrogen and thawed later in a water bath at 37 degrees C. Purity of sorted or isolated CD4+, CD8+ and CD8+ TEMRA cells was at least 90%. V is pared back by 3 bases and J by 4 bases, with 16 bases lying between the germline termini. Counted from cysteine to phenylalanine, this CDR3 has 16 amino acids. Only the CDR3 DNA stays, 48 bases, in frame from base 1. CDR1 and CDR2, looked up from the germline V gene (reference sequence), are MNHEY and SMNVEV.

This sequence originates from a human donor with multiple sclerosis. The source material was CD8+ T cells from PBMCs. Recombination joined TRBV27 with TRBJ2-1; the D match is possibly TRBD1 or TRBD2, with 5 bases aligned in each. The CDR3 region reads CASSLWGSHVYNEQFF. The nucleotide sequence reads TGTGCCAGCAGTTTGTGGGGGTCCCACGTTTACAATGAGCAGTTCTTC.